Sequencing of this T cell receptor beta chain was carried out in a study of a mutant IDH1 vaccine in newly diagnosed glioma. Findings of the study overall: Changes in the top peripheral T cell clonotypes seemingly had no bearing on pseudoprogression.

On this clone: Its antigen remains unidentified. One end of the junction varies from germline; a read error may be responsible.

Time point given: week 23, last vaccination. Each vaccine dose was 300 ug of mutant IDH1 20-mer peptide, with topical imiquimod. Clones were sequenced by immunoSEQ multiplex PCR, and TCRdb holds only the in-frame ones, with some missing. The data hold just under 45,000 clones, with roughly 90% observed a single time. Sequencing used PBMCs, obtained from a glioma patient whose treatment included an IDH1 peptide vaccine. This sequence was found in a man between 45 and 60 years old with glioma.

CDR3 protein: CASSLGFSGSDEQFF. The CDR3 coding sequence is TGTGCTAGCAGCTTAGGGTTTTCAGGGTCGGATGAGCAGTTCTTC. The genes are TRBV7-7 and TRBJ2-1, with a possible D match to TRBD1 (5 bases). The V gene's germline CDR1 is SSHAT and CDR2 FNYEAQ (reference sequence). This CDR3 has 15 residues. The full variable domain, rest sourced from reference TRBV7-7 and TRBJ2-1, is GAGVSQSPRYKVTKRGQDVTLRCDPISSHATLYWYQQALGQGPEFLTYFNYEAQPDKSGLPSDRFSAERPEGSISTLTIQRTEQRDSAMYRCASSLGFSGSDEQFFGPGTRLTVL.